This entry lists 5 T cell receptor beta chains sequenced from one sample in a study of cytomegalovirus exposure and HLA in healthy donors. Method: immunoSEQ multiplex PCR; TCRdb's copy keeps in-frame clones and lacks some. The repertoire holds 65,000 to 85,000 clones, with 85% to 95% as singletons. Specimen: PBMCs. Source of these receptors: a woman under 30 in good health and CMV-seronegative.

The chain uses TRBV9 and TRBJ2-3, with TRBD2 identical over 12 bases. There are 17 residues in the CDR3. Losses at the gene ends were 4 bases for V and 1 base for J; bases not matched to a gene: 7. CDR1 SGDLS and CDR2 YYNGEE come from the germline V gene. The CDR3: CASSTGRTSGGTDTQYF. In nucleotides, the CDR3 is TGTGCCAGCAGCACAGGGAGGACTAGCGGGGGCACAGATACGCAGTATTTT.

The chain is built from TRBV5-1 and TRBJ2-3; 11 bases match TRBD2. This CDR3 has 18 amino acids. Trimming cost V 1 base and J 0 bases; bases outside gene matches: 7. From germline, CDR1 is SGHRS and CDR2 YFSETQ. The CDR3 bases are TGCGCCAGCAGCTTGCGTCTAGCGGGGGGTTCTAGCACAGATACGCAGTATTTT. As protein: CASSLRLAGGSSTDTQYF. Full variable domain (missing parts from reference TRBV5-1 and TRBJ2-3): KAGVTQTPRYLIKTRGQQVTLSCSPISGHRSVSWYQQTPGQGLQFLFEYFSETQRNKGNFPGRFSGRQFSNSRSEMNVSTLELGDSALYLCASSLRLAGGSSTDTQYFGPGTRLTVL.

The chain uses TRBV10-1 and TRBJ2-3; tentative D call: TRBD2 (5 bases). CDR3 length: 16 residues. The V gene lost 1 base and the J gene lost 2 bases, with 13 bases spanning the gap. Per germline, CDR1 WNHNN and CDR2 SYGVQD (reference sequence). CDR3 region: CASSEWSLALTDTQYF. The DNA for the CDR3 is TGCGCCAGCAGTGAGTGGAGTCTAGCTCTCACAGATACGCAGTATTTT.

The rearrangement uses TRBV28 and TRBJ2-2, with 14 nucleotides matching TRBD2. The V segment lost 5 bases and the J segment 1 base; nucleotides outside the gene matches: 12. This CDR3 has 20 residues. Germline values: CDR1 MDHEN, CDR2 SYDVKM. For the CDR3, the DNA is TGTGCCAGCAGTCCCGCCTCGGGACTAGCGGGAGACGGGAACACCGGGGAGCTGTTTTTT. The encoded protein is CASSPASGLAGDGNTGELFF.

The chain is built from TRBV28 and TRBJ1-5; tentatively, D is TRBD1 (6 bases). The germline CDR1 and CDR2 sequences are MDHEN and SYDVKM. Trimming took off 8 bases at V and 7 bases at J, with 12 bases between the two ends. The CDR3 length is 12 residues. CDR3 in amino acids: CASWTVDQPQHF. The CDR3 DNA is TGTGCCAGCTGGACAGTGGACCAGCCCCAGCATTTT.